This TCR beta chain was captured in a study of blood T cell repertoires in COVID-19. On the study more broadly: T cells, B-cell-depleted T cells, or PBMCs provided the cDNA or gDNA that served as material.

The table came from immunoSEQ multiplex PCR; TCRdb's copy has only in-frame clones and leaves some out. The data show hundreds of thousands of clones, roughly 90% seen once. Participants had their cohort set by participant-reported clinical history. Either two negative PCRs, clearance, or symptom resolution qualified Cohort 3 donors as recovered. Trimming left V 7 bases short and J 2 bases short, with 8 bases between. Looked up from germline, CDR1 is MDHEN and CDR2 is SYDVKM. This CDR3 is built from 12 residues. The sequenced material came from PBMCs or T cells enriched from blood (not recorded which). The chain is built from TRBV28 and TRBJ1-2, with a possible D match to TRBD1 (5 bases). The sequence was obtained from a woman aged 25 to 39 who had recovered from COVID-19. The CDR3 sequence is CASTDRNYGYTF. CDR3 DNA: TGTGCCAGCACCGACAGAAACTATGGCTACACCTTC.